This T cell receptor (beta chain) was recorded in a study of T cells after yellow fever vaccination. The CDR3 loop spans 14 amino acids. Germline V CDR1 and CDR2: SGHAT, FQNNGV. The V end lost 5 bases, the J end lost 1 base, and 11 bases lay between the germline ends. Via MiXCR, TCRdb re-called the 5' RACE reads, giving one row per CDR3 protein. The table has 200,000 to 250,000 distinct CDR3 sequences, roughly 3.3% seen once. This clonotype was seen at least ten times. The rearrangement uses TRBV11-2 and TRBJ1-1; no reliable D call. The specimen was CD4+ T cells sorted from PBMCs, collected 10 days after the yellow fever booster vaccination. This TCR came from a young man who received the YFV17D yellow fever vaccine. The CDR3 spells CASSQGRRNTEAFF. The CDR3 DNA sequence: TGTGCCAGCAGCCAAGGCAGGAGGAACACTGAAGCTTTCTTT. Full variable domain (rest looked up from reference TRBV11-2 and TRBJ1-1): EAGVAQSPRYKIIEKRQSVAFWCNPISGHATLYWYQQILGQGPKLLIQFQNNGVVDDSQLPKDRFSAERLKGVDSTLKIQPAKLEDSAVYLCASSQGRRNTEAFFGQGTRLTVV.